Below are 16 T cell receptor beta chains sequenced from a single sample in a study of early T cells in non-severe SARS-CoV-2 infection. Via MiXCR, TCRdb re-called the 5' RACE reads, giving one row per CDR3 protein. The table lists about 64,000 distinct CDR3 sequences, less than 9.5% of them singletons. Here the sequenced sample was whole blood, taken at baseline. The receptor source for this set is an adult who was a healthcare worker with PCR-confirmed SARS-CoV-2 infection or an uninfected control (not recorded which).

V gene TRBV7-9 combines with J gene TRBJ2-1; tentatively, D is TRBD2 (5 bases). This CDR3 spans 13 amino acids. Per germline, CDR1 SEHNR and CDR2 FQNEAQ (reference sequence). Trimming shortened V by 4 bases and J by 7 bases, and 11 bases separated the two germline ends. CDR3: CASSWEFRNEQFF. As DNA, the CDR3 is TGTGCCAGCAGCTGGGAGTTCAGGAATGAGCAGTTCTTC.

This clonotype was observed at least ten times. The chain is built from TRBV7-3 and TRBJ2-1; 9 bases align to TRBD2. The V and J ends lost 1 base and 10 bases, in that order; junction bases with no gene match: 8. Germline V gene lookup returns CDR1 SGHTA and CDR2 FQGTGA. This CDR3 is 15 amino acids long. In DNA form, the CDR3 reads TGTGCCAGCAGCTTAAAAACTAGCGGGTTGATGGAGCAGTTCTTC. Translated, it gives CASSLKTSGLMEQFF.

This clonotype has a count of ten or more. This chain connects TRBV7-3 to TRBJ1-1, with D possibly TRBD1 on 5 matching bases. V lost 5 bases and J 9 bases, leaving 22 bases between the germline ends. The CDR3 has 15 amino acids. Germline V gene data show CDR1 as SGHTA and CDR2 as FQGTGA. CDR3 residues: CASSLNTQAGTKAFF. The DNA for the CDR3 is TGTGCCAGCAGCCTAAACACCCAAGCCGGGACTAAAGCTTTCTTT. Full variable domain (missing parts from reference TRBV7-3 and TRBJ1-1): GAGVSQTPSNKVTEKGKYVELRCDPISGHTALYWYRQSLGQGPEFLIYFQGTGAADDSGLPNDRFFAVRPEGSVSTLKIQRTERGDSAVYLCASSLNTQAGTKAFFGQGTRLTVV.

The chain uses TRBV7-2 and TRBJ1-6; D not certain. Germline V gene data show CDR1 as SGHTA and CDR2 as FQGNSA. Trimming left V 5 bases short and J 7 bases short, with 6 bases between. The CDR3 has 12 amino acids. CDR3 sequence (DNA): TGTGCCAGCAGCGGCAGAAATTCACCCCTCCACTTT. Its translation: CASSGRNSPLHF. Full variable domain (rest looked up from reference TRBV7-2 and TRBJ1-6): GAGVSQSPSNKVTEKGKDVELRCDPISGHTALYWYRQSLGQGLEFLIYFQGNSAPDKSGLPSDRFSAERTGGSVSTLTIQRTQQEDSAVYLCASSGRNSPLHFGNGTRLTVT.

This clonotype was seen many times. This chain connects TRBV28 to TRBJ2-5, with 8 nucleotides matching TRBD1. V dropped 6 bases and J dropped 7; count of bases not matched to a gene: 13. Germline V gene lookup returns CDR1 MDHEN and CDR2 SYDVKM. The CDR3 is 15 residues long. The CDR3: CASRLSGGSEGTQYF. The CDR3 DNA reads as TGTGCCAGCAGACTTTCAGGGGGCTCGGAGGGGACCCAGTACTTC.

This clonotype was seen at least ten times. The chain has TRBV7-6 and TRBJ2-2; 10 nucleotides align to TRBD1. Per the germline V gene, CDR1 is SGHVS and CDR2 is FNYEAQ. V lost 5 bases to trimming and J lost 4 bases; unmatched junction nucleotides: 4. This CDR3 comprises 15 residues. In DNA form, the CDR3 reads TGTGCCAGCAGCGTGGACAGGGGGACCACCGGGGAGCTGTTTTTT. Protein product: CASSVDRGTTGELFF.

The chain links TRBV2 to TRBJ1-1; D is perhaps TRBD1 (5 bases). V was clipped by 5 bases and J by 4 bases, with 14 bases between them. CDR1 SNHLY and CDR2 FYNNEI come from the germline V gene. The CDR3 covers 14 residues. The CDR3 protein is CASSITGFGTEAFF. CDR3 DNA: TGTGCCAGCAGTATAACAGGTTTTGGCACTGAAGCTTTCTTT.

This clonotype has a count of ten or more. The chain uses TRBV5-4 and TRBJ2-5; D remains ambiguous. V lost 0 bases to trimming and J lost 2 bases, with 8 bases between them. Germline CDR1 is SGHNT and CDR2 is YYREEE (reference sequence). This CDR3 is 14 amino acids long. The CDR3 spells CASSLGGTQETQYF. CDR3 bases: TGTGCCAGCAGCTTGGGGGGTACACAAGAGACCCAGTACTTC.

This clonotype occurred a few times. The junction shows a germline mismatch at one end, possibly a read error. The chain has TRBV25-1 and TRBJ1-4; D gene uncertain. The CDR3 has 14 amino acids. Germline V lookup: CDR1 MGHDK, CDR2 SYGVNS. Here the CDR3 reads CASSEFEVVERLFF. CDR3 DNA: TGTGCCAGCAGTGAATTTGAGGTGGTCGAAAGACTGTTTTTT.

The chain recombines TRBV29-1 with TRBJ2-5, with 12 positions matching TRBD2. Trimming at V came to 2 bases and at J to 5 bases, leaving 3 bases not matched to a gene. The CDR3 length is 14 residues. The germline gives CDR1 SQVTM, CDR2 ANQGSEA. Written as DNA, the CDR3 is TGCAGCGTTGAACTAGCGGGAGGGCTTGAGACCCAGTACTTC. It specifies CSVELAGGLETQYF.

The sample holds a few counts of this clonotype. V and J are TRBV7-2 and TRBJ2-3; D may correspond to TRBD1 or TRBD2 (5 bases each). V dropped 2 bases and J dropped 4 bases, with 19 bases sitting between them. Germline loops: CDR1 SGHTA, CDR2 FQGNSA. CDR3 length: 17 residues. The CDR3 nucleotides read TGTGCCAGCAGCTTAAGTTGGCTGGCAAGAGGGGCAGATACGCAGTATTTT. It is translated as CASSLSWLARGADTQYF.

The CDR3 is CASSLRRVAGGRDAYEQYF. CDR3 nucleotide sequence: TGTGCCAGCAGTTTAAGGCGGGTGGCCGGCGGGAGGGACGCCTACGAGCAGTACTTC. The chain combines TRBV27 with TRBJ2-7; 9 bases agree with TRBD2. The trim removed 2 bases at V and 2 bases at J, leaving 16 bases unmatched. The V gene's germline CDR1 is MNHEY and CDR2 SMNVEV (reference sequence). The CDR3 has 19 amino acids.

This clonotype was counted between two and nine times. This chain links TRBV7-9 with TRBJ1-1; TRBD1 might be the D (6 bases). V was cut by 5 bases and J by 10 bases, with 20 bases left in between. CDR1 SEHNR and CDR2 FQNEAQ come from the germline V gene (reference sequence). This CDR3 is 14 amino acids long. CDR3 sequence (DNA): TGTGCCAGCAGCCCCCAGGGGTCGTGGGTTCGAGCTTTCTTT. This gives the protein CASSPQGSWVRAFF.

This clonotype has at least ten counts. V gene TRBV4-3 combines with J gene TRBJ2-1; D possibly corresponds to TRBD2 (5 bases). The CDR3 spans 15 residues. Germline V CDR1 and CDR2: LGHNA, YSLEER. Between the trimmed V and J ends, which lost 0 bases and 8 bases, there was a span of 14 bases. The CDR3 nucleotides are TGCGCCAGCAGCCAAGAAGCCCGCCTCGGGGATGAGCAGTTCTTC. Translation gives CASSQEARLGDEQFF.

The chain carries TRBV6-5 and TRBJ1-1, with a weak D call TRBD1 (5 bases). The V end lost 7 bases, the J end lost 4 bases, and 19 bases lay between the germline ends. Germline V lookup: CDR1 MNHEY, CDR2 SVGAGI. The CDR3 contains 15 residues. The CDR3 DNA reads as TGTGCCAGCACTCCCGTGGGAGGTAGGGGCACTGAAGCTTTCTTT. Amino acids: CASTPVGGRGTEAFF.

Concerning this clonotype itself: A much larger clone is a single base away; this may be a read error. The chain has TRBV12-3 or TRBV12-4 and TRBJ2-7; no clear D. The CDR3 consists of 13 residues. V lost 6 bases to trimming and J lost 4 bases, with 13 bases between them. This CDR3 is CASRPSRRYEQYF. The CDR3 bases are TGTGCCAGCAGGCCCAGCAGGCGTTACGAGCAGTACTTC.